Shown below are 10 T cell receptor beta chains from a single sample sequenced in a study of identifying expanded T cells in peripheral blood. The protocol was immunoSEQ multiplex PCR, while the TCRdb copy is restricted to in-frame clones and leaves out a portion. The sample contains about 86,000 clones, 85% of which appear only once. Sequenced material: blood. Receptors originate from a person between 18 and 69 years old in good health.

The chain carries TRBV29-1 and TRBJ2-5; D is perhaps TRBD1 (6 bases). This CDR3 contains 14 residues. The V end was cut by 7 bases, the J end by 1 base, with 16 bases between. The germline gives CDR1 SQVTM, CDR2 ANQGSEA. Written as DNA, the CDR3 is TGCAGCGCCCGAGGACAGAAATTCCAAGAGACCCAGTACTTC. Its protein is CSARGQKFQETQYF.

The chain uses TRBV5-6 and TRBJ2-2; possibly TRBD2 for D (5 bases). Germline V gives CDR1 SGHDT, CDR2 YYEEEE. The CDR3 sequence is 15 residues long. The V end lost 0 bases, the J end lost 8 bases, and 14 bases lay between the germline ends. The CDR3 is CASSLAFWGEGELFF. CDR3 DNA: TGTGCCAGCAGCTTGGCTTTTTGGGGAGAAGGGGAGCTGTTTTTT.

The chain links TRBV5-1 to TRBJ2-6, with D perhaps matching TRBD1 or TRBD2 (6 bases each). V shed 5 bases and J shed 2 bases, with 14 bases lying between them. This CDR3 contains 16 residues. The V gene's germline CDR1 is SGHRS and CDR2 YFSETQ. The CDR3 spells CASSKQGGPGANVLTF. CDR3 nucleotides: TGCGCCAGCAGTAAACAGGGAGGCCCTGGGGCCAACGTCCTGACTTTC.

This rearrangement joins TRBV19 to TRBJ1-1, with 7 bases aligning to TRBD1. Germline lookup yields CDR1 LNHDA and CDR2 SQIVND (reference sequence). V was pared by 6 bases and J by 0 bases, with 10 bases of the junction left unmatched. The CDR3 has 16 residues. The CDR3 protein is CASREGTARLNTEAFF. CDR3 nucleotide sequence: TGTGCCAGTAGGGAGGGGACAGCGAGATTGAACACTGAAGCTTTCTTT.

V usage is TRBV7-2 and J usage is TRBJ1-2; D uncertain. Per the germline V gene, CDR1 is SGHTA and CDR2 is FQGNSA. The CDR3 sequence is 11 residues long. Trimming stripped 10 bases from V and 2 bases from J, with 8 bases between. CDR3 in DNA: TGTGCCACCAAAGAAAACTATGGCTACACCTTC. Translating it yields CATKENYGYTF.

The V gene is TRBV4-3, the J gene TRBJ2-3, with D hard to call. This CDR3 has 13 amino acids. The germline V gene encodes CDR1 LGHNA and CDR2 YSLEER. V was clipped by 1 base and J by 2 bases, with 4 bases between them. The CDR3 coding sequence is TGCGCCAGCAGCCAAGCCAACACAGATACGCAGTATTTT. Protein: CASSQANTDTQYF.

Concerning this clone: An end of the junction differs from the germline gene, which may be a read error. The V and J genes are TRBV7-2 and TRBJ2-2; D remains ambiguous. From germline, CDR1 is SGHTA and CDR2 FQGNSA. The CDR3 sequence is 13 residues long. CDR3 sequence (DNA): TGTGCCAGCAGCTTAGAGAACTCCGGGGAGCTGTTTTTT. Protein sequence: CASSLENSGELFF.

This clone was picked up one time. V and J are TRBV4-3 and TRBJ2-1; D could derive from TRBD1 or TRBD2 (5 bases each). The CDR3 has 16 amino acids. V lost 0 bases and J 0 bases, leaving 9 bases between the germline ends. Germline V gene lookup returns CDR1 LGHNA and CDR2 YSLEER. DNA for the CDR3: TGCGCCAGCAGCCAAGAGAGGGGTAGCTCCTACAATGAGCAGTTCTTC. This codes for CASSQERGSSYNEQFF.

The V gene is TRBV7-9, the J gene TRBJ1-1; TRBD1 is a possible D gene (5 bases). Between the trimmed V and J ends, which lost 1 base and 5 bases, there was a span of 11 bases. The CDR3 loop spans 14 amino acids. Germline V CDR1 and CDR2: SEHNR, FQNEAQ (reference sequence). The CDR3 reads CASSLDTGRTEAFF. The CDR3 nucleotides are TGTGCCAGCAGCTTAGATACAGGAAGAACTGAAGCTTTCTTT.

This chain links TRBV4-3 with TRBJ2-1, with TRBD2 identical over 11 bases. This CDR3 is 18 amino acids long. V was clipped by 4 bases and J by 9 bases; unmatched bases: 17. Germline assignment: CDR1 LGHNA and CDR2 YSLEER. CDR3 bases: TGCGCCAGCAGCCCCCAATCGACTTTAGCGGGGGGGCTTCCTGAGCAGTTCTTC. This gives the protein CASSPQSTLAGGLPEQFF.